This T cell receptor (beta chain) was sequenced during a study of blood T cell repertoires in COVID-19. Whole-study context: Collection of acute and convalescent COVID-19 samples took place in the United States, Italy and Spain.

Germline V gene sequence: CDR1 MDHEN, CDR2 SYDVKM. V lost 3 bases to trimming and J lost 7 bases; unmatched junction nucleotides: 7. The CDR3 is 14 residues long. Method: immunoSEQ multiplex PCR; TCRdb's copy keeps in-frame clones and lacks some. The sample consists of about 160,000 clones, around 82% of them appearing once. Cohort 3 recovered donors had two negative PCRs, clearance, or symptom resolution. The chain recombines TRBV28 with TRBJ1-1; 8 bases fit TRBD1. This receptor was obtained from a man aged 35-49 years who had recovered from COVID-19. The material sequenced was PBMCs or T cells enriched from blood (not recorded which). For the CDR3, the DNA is TGTGCCAGCAGTTTTCAGGGGGCGCGTATTGAAGCTTTCTTT. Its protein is CASSFQGARIEAFF. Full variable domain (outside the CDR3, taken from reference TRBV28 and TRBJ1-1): DVKVTQSSRYLVKRTGEKVFLECVQDMDHENMFWYRQDPGLGLRLIYFSYDVKMKEKGDIPEGYSVSREKKERFSLILESASTNQTSMYLCASSFQGARIEAFFGQGTRLTVV.